This note documents a single TCR beta chain sequence. The CDR3 totals 16 residues. J gave up 1 base and V 2 bases, and 4 bases lay outside the gene matches. CDR1 is MNHEY, CDR2 SVGAGI, per germline. The data were taken from a study of cytomegalovirus exposure and HLA in healthy donors. At collection, donors were nominally healthy, but unrecorded immune exposures were probable. The PCR ran on 60 Vbeta and 13 Jbeta primers. The protocol was immunoSEQ multiplex PCR, while the TCRdb copy is restricted to in-frame clones and leaves out a portion. The sample records about 200,000 clones, about 87% being singletons.

The V gene is TRBV6-5, the J gene TRBJ1-4; 7 bases match TRBD1. Specimen: PBMCs. This clonotype was sampled from a man aged 25 to 40 in good health and CMV-seronegative. Written as DNA, the CDR3 is TGTGCCAGCAGTTACGGAGGGGGCCAAACTAATGAAAAACTGTTTTTT. Its translation: CASSYGGGQTNEKLFF.